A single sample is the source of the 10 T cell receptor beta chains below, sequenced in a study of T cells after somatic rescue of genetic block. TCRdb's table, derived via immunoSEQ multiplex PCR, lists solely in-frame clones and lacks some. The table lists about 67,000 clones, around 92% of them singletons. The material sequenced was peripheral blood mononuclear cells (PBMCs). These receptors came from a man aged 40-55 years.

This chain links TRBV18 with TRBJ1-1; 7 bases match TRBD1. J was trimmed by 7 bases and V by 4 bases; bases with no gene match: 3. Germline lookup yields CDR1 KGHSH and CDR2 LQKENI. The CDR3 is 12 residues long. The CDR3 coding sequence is TGTGCCAGCTCACGAGACAGGGTTGAAGCTTTCTTT. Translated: CASSRDRVEAFF.

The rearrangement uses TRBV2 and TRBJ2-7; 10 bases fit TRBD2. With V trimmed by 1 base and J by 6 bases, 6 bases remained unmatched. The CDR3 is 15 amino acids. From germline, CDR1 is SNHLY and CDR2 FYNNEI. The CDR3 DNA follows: TGTGCCAGCAGTGAAGGACTAGCGGGTTCCACCGAGCAGTACTTC. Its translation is CASSEGLAGSTEQYF.

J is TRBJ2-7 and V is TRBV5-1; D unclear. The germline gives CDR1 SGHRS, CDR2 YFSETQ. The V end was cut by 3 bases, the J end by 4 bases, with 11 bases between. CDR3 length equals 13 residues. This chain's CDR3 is CASSSAAGYEQYF. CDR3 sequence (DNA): TGCGCCAGCAGCTCGGCCGCCGGGTACGAGCAGTACTTC. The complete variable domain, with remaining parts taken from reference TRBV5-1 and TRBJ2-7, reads KAGVTQTPRYLIKTRGQQVTLSCSPISGHRSVSWYQQTPGQGLQFLFEYFSETQRNKGNFPGRFSGRQFSNSRSEMNVSTLELGDSALYLCASSSAAGYEQYFGPGTRLTVT.

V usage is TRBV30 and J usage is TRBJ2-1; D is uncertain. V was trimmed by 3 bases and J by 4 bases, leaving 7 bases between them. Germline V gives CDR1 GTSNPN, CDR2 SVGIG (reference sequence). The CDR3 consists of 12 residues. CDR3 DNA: TGTGCCTGGAGCATCGGGTACAATGAGCAGTTCTTC. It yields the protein CAWSIGYNEQFF.

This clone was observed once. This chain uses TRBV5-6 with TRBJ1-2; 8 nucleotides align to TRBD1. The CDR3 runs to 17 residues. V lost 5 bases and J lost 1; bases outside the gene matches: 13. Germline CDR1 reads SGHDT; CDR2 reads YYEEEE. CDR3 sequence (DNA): TGTGCCAGCAGGCTCGCGCATCTTGACAGGGGTAACTATGGCTACACCTTC. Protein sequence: CASRLAHLDRGNYGYTF.

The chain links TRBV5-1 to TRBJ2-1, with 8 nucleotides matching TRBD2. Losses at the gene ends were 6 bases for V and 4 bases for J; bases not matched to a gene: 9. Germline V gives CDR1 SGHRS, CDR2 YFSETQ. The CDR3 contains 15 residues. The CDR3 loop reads CASNTGTRPYNEQFF. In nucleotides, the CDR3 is TGCGCCAGCAACACCGGGACTAGGCCTTACAATGAGCAGTTCTTC.

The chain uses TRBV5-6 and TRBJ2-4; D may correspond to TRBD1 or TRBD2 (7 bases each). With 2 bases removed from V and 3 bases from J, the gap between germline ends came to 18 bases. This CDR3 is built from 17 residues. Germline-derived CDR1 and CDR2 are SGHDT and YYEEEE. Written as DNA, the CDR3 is TGTGCCAGCAGCTTTCTGATGACAGGGAGGGGCAAAAACATTCAGTACTTC. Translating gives CASSFLMTGRGKNIQYF.

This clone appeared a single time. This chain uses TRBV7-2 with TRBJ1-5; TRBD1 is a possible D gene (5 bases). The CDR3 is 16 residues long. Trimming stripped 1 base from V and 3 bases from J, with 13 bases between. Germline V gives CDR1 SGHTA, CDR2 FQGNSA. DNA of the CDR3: TGTGCCAGCAGCTTAGATGGTCAGGGCCTCAATCAGCCCCAGCATTTT. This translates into CASSLDGQGLNQPQHF. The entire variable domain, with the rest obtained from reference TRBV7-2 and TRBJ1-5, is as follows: GAGVSQSPSNKVTEKGKDVELRCDPISGHTALYWYRQSLGQGLEFLIYFQGNSAPDKSGLPSDRFSAERTGGSVSTLTIQRTQQEDSAVYLCASSLDGQGLNQPQHFGDGTRLSIL.

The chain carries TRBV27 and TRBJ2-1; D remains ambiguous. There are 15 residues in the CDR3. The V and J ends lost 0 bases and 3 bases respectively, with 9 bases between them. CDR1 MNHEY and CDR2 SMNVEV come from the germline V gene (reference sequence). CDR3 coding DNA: TGTGCCAGCAGTTTATCTGGCAGGCTCTACAATGAGCAGTTCTTC. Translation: CASSLSGRLYNEQFF.

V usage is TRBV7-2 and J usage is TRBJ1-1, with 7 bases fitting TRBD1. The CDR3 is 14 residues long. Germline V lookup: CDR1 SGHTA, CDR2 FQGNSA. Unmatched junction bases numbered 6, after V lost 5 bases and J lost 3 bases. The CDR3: CASSRRQGHTEAFF. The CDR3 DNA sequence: TGTGCCAGCAGCCGACGACAGGGTCACACTGAAGCTTTCTTT.